These 11 T cell receptor beta chains were all obtained from the same sample, sequenced in a study of preoperative IRX-2 immunotherapy in early breast cancer (dated by TCRdb to about 2019). The sample's treatment or condition label, decoded: preoperative locoregional IRX-2 cytokine immunotherapy. The library was produced with the immunoSEQ multiplex PCR assay. TCRdb holds this immuneACCESS table with in-frame rearrangements only. Some clones are missing; in checked studies, unresolved V genes explain under half, and the rest has no known cause. Across this sample there are about 29,000 clones, with almost 90% seen only once. The top ten clonotypes cover roughly 10% of the sample. Sampling was carried out from a patient treated with IRX-2 immunotherapy. The receptor set was obtained from a human donor with breast cancer.

The CDR3 loop is CASSFIGNTEAFF. CDR3 in DNA: TGTGCCAGCAGCTTTATAGGGAACACTGAAGCTTTCTTT. The chain is built from TRBV5-5 and TRBJ1-1; D unresolved. The germline V and J ends were trimmed by 2 bases and 1 base, with 6 bases remaining between them. The CDR3 sequence is 13 residues long. Germline CDR1 reads SGHKS; CDR2 reads YYEKEE (reference sequence).

This CDR3 is CAWSVLSAGNTIYF. Here the CDR3 DNA reads TGTGCCTGGAGTGTACTGTCGGCTGGAAACACCATATATTTT. This chain connects TRBV30 to TRBJ1-3; the D is unclear. V lost 0 bases, J lost 2 bases, and 8 bases lay in between. CDR1 and CDR2 from the germline V gene are GTSNPN and SVGIG (reference sequence). The CDR3 is made up of 14 amino acids.

This sequence joins TRBV30 and TRBJ2-2; D possibly matches TRBD1 or TRBD2 (5 bases each). Between the trimmed V and J ends, which lost 0 bases and 6 bases, there was a span of 11 bases. The length of the CDR3 is 14 residues. Germline V CDR1 and CDR2: GTSNPN, SVGIG (reference sequence). The CDR3, as DNA: TGTGCCTGGAGTGTGGTGGGGGTAGCCGGGGAGCTGTTTTTT. It yields the protein CAWSVVGVAGELFF.

This clone showed up just once. The V gene is TRBV4-1, the J gene TRBJ1-1, with a tentative D call TRBD1 (5 bases). V lost 5 bases and J lost 2, with 15 bases in between. From germline, CDR1 is MGHRA and CDR2 YSYEKL. CDR3 length: 15 amino acids. In DNA, the CDR3 is TGCGCCAGCAGCTCCATGGGGGTAGGAAACACTGAAGCTTTCTTT. Encoded protein: CASSSMGVGNTEAFF.

The gene calls are TRBV28 and TRBJ1-6; 10 bases agree with TRBD1. This CDR3 is built from 15 residues. The V gene end was trimmed by 6 bases and the J gene end by 7 bases; junction bases not matched to a gene: 6. The germline V gene encodes CDR1 MDHEN and CDR2 SYDVKM. In DNA form, the CDR3 reads TGTGCCAGCAGGGGCGACAGGGGGCAAAATTCACCCCTCCACTTT. Translation gives CASRGDRGQNSPLHF.

J is TRBJ2-5 and V is TRBV7-2, with D perhaps matching TRBD2 (7 bases). CDR1 and CDR2 (germline): SGHTA, FQGNSA. Trimming removed 1 base at V and 5 bases at J, with 11 bases between. The CDR3 has 14 residues. Written as DNA, the CDR3 is TGTGCCAGCAGCTTAGGTGGGGGGGGCGAGACCCAGTACTTC. It codes for CASSLGGGGETQYF.

This clone was seen once. The chain combines TRBV10-1 with TRBJ2-7; D not certain. This CDR3 spans 12 amino acids. V lost 8 bases to trimming and J lost 6 bases, with 14 bases between them. Per germline, CDR1 WNHNN and CDR2 SYGVQD (reference sequence). The CDR3 spells CASVKSHSEQYF. In DNA form, the CDR3 reads TGCGCCAGCGTTAAGTCTCACTCCGAGCAGTACTTC.

The V and J genes are TRBV7-9 and TRBJ1-1, with D maybe TRBD1 (6 bases). The V gene lost 5 bases and the J gene lost 0 bases, with 16 bases spanning the gap. CDR3 length equals 16 residues. From germline, CDR1 is SEHNR and CDR2 FQNEAQ (reference sequence). CDR3 protein: CASSPVTGHMNTEAFF. In nucleotides, the CDR3 is TGTGCCAGCAGCCCAGTCACAGGGCATATGAACACTGAAGCTTTCTTT.

V usage is TRBV5-4 and J usage is TRBJ2-2, with D possibly TRBD1 on 5 matching bases. This CDR3 is built from 14 residues. Germline lookup yields CDR1 SGHNT and CDR2 YYREEE (reference sequence). DNA of the CDR3: TGTGCTTGTCAGGGATCTTCGAACACCGGGGAGCTGTTTTTT. Translation gives CACQGSSNTGELFF. Full variable domain (remainder filled in from reference TRBV5-4 and TRBJ2-2): ETGVTQSPTHLIKTRGQQVTLRCSSQSGHNTVSWYQQALGQGPQFIFQYYREEENGRGNFPPRFSGLQFPNYSSELNVNALELDDSALYLCACQGSSNTGELFFGEGSRLTVL.

This clone was seen once. This chain connects TRBV19 to TRBJ1-2; D not certain. V lost 3 bases and J lost 1, with 9 bases in between. The CDR3 contains 14 residues. The germline CDR1 and CDR2 sequences are LNHDA and SQIVND (reference sequence). The CDR3 DNA reads TGTGCCAGTAGTATTCAGAGGCGTAACTATGGCTACACCTTC. Translating it yields CASSIQRRNYGYTF.

CDR3 DNA: TGTGCCAGCAGCTCGCTCCGACAGGGACGGAAAGAGACCCAGTACTTC. The encoded protein is CASSSLRQGRKETQYF. The chain joins TRBV11-2 to TRBJ2-5, with TRBD1 matching 7 bases. The CDR3 length is 16 residues. V shed 4 bases, J shed 3 bases, and the junction held 11 bases outside the gene matches. Germline V gene lookup returns CDR1 SGHAT and CDR2 FQNNGV.